The clone carrying this T cell receptor beta chain showed up many times. What it recognizes is unknown. The data are from a study of T-cell reconstitution after alpha-beta-depleted transplantation in children. The study, taken as a whole, reports: Most T-cell counts and diversity one year after the transplant came from T cells that were newly produced. Roughly two months post-transplant, alpha-beta T cells reportedly originated from several hundred graft clones that had expanded. Some patients' high day-60 TCRbeta diversity was attributed to recipient cells surviving conditioning.

A TCRbeta library incorporating unique molecular identifiers was prepared. MiXCR, run by TCRdb on the PCR reads, gives a single entry per CDR3 protein. The sample has some 600,000 distinct CDR3 sequences; roughly 13% are singletons. The germline CDR1 and CDR2 sequences are SEHNR and FQNEAQ (reference sequence). This CDR3 is built from 16 residues. V was pared by 6 bases and J by 3 bases, with 21 bases between. This rearrangement joins TRBV7-9 to TRBJ2-7; a weak D match, TRBD2 (5 bases). This sample comprised PBMCs, mostly from graft donor cells, obtained 360 days after TCRalphabeta/CD19-depleted stem cell transplant. This TCR was sampled from a male patient aged 5 to 17 who had a stem cell transplant for acute myeloid leukemia, so the T cells may come from the graft donor. DNA for the CDR3: TGTGCCAGCAGTTCCTTGGACTTCACTCCGAACTACGAGCAGTACTTC. Its protein product is CASSSLDFTPNYEQYF. Full variable domain (remainder filled in from reference TRBV7-9 and TRBJ2-7): DTGVSQNPRHKITKRGQNVTFRCDPISEHNRLYWYRQTLGQGPEFLTYFQNEAQLEKSRLLSDRFSAERPKGSFSTLEIQRTEQGDSAMYLCASSSLDFTPNYEQYFGPGTRLTVT.